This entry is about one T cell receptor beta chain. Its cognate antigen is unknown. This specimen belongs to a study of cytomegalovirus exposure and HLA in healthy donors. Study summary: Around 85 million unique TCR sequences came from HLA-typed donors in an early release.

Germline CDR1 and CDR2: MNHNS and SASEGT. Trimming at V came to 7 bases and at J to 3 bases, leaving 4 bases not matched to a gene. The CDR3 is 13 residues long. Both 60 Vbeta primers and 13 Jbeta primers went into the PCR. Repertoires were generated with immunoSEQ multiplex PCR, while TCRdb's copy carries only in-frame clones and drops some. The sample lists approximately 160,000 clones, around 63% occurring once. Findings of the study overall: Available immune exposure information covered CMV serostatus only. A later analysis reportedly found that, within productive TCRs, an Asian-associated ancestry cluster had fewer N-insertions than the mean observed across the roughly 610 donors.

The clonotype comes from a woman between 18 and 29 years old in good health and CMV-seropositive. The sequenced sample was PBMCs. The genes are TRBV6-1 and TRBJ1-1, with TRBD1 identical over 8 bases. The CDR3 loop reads CASIDRGYTEAFF. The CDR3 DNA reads TGTGCCAGCATTGACAGGGGATACACTGAAGCTTTCTTT.